The 4 T cell receptor beta chains listed next were all sequenced from one sample in a study of blood T cell repertoires in COVID-19. The protocol was immunoSEQ multiplex PCR, while the TCRdb copy is restricted to in-frame clones and leaves out a portion. The sample carries roughly 53,000 clones, around 86% recorded once. Material for sequencing was peripheral blood. Every receptor here comes from a human donor in a cohort sampled during active COVID-19.

This chain joins TRBV11-2 and TRBJ2-5; D perhaps matches TRBD1 (6 bases). This CDR3 contains 14 residues. From germline, CDR1 is SGHAT and CDR2 FQNNGV. V lost 2 bases and J 5 bases, leaving 12 bases between the germline ends. DNA of the CDR3: TGTGCCAGCAGCTTAACAGGGATGGGCGAGACCCAGTACTTC. This codes for CASSLTGMGETQYF.

This sequence joins TRBV5-4 and TRBJ2-7, with 7 bases identical to TRBD2. This CDR3 has 16 amino acids. Germline CDR1 SGHNT, CDR2 YYREEE (reference sequence). V was clipped by 0 bases and J by 2 bases; unmatched bases: 8. The CDR3 nucleotides are TGTGCCAGCAGCTTGGCGGGGCGGGAGAGGACCTACGAGCAGTACTTC. This sequence encodes CASSLAGRERTYEQYF.

The chain uses TRBV28 and TRBJ2-7; no reliable D call. The CDR3 has 12 residues. Germline CDR1 MDHEN, CDR2 SYDVKM. V dropped 6 bases and J dropped 1 base, with 7 bases sitting between them. CDR3 bases: TGTGCCAGCAGCTCAGTTTCCTACGAGCAGTACTTC. Its protein product is CASSSVSYEQYF.

The genes are TRBV28 and TRBJ2-7; D is unresolved. This CDR3 contains 14 residues. V was shortened by 1 base and J by 1 base, with 8 bases between the two germline ends. From germline, CDR1 is MDHEN and CDR2 SYDVKM. CDR3 in DNA: TGTGCCAGCAGTTTATTCTCGTATTCCTACGAGCAGTACTTC. This gives the protein CASSLFSYSYEQYF.